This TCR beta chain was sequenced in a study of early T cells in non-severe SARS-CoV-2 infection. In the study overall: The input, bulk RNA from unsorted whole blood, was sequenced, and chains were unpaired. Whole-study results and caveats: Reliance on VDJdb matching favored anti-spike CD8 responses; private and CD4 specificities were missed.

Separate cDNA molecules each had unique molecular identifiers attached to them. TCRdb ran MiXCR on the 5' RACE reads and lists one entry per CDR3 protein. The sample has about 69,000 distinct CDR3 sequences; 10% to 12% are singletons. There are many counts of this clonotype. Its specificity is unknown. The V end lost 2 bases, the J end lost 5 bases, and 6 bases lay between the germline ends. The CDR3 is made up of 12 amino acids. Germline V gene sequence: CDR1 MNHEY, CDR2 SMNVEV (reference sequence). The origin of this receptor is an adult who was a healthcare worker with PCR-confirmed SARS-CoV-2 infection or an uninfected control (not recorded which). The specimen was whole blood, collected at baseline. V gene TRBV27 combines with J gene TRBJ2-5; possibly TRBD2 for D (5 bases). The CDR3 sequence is CASSLTGETQYF. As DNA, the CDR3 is TGTGCCAGCAGTTTAACGGGGGAGACCCAGTACTTC.